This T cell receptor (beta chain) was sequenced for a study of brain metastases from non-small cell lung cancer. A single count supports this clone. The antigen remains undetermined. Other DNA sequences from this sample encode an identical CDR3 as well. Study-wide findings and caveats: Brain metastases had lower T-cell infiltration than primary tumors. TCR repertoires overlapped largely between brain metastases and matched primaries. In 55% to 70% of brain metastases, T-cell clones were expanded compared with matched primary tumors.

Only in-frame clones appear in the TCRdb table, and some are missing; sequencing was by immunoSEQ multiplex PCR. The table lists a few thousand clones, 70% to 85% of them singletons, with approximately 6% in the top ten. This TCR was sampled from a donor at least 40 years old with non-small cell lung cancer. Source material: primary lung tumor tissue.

DNA of the CDR3: TGTGCCAGCAGCTTTACGGGACATAACCCGAGGGACACTGAAGCTTTCTTT. Translating gives CASSFTGHNPRDTEAFF. V and J are TRBV5-4 and TRBJ1-1; TRBD1 might be the D (6 bases). CDR1 SGHNT and CDR2 YYREEE come from the germline V gene (reference sequence). Trimming took 2 bases from V and 3 from J, leaving 20 bases between them. The CDR3 sequence is 17 residues long. Using reference TRBV5-4 and TRBJ1-1 for the parts outside the CDR3, the full variable domain is ETGVTQSPTHLIKTRGQQVTLRCSSQSGHNTVSWYQQALGQGPQFIFQYYREEENGRGNFPPRFSGLQFPNYSSELNVNALELDDSALYLCASSFTGHNPRDTEAFFGQGTRLTVV.